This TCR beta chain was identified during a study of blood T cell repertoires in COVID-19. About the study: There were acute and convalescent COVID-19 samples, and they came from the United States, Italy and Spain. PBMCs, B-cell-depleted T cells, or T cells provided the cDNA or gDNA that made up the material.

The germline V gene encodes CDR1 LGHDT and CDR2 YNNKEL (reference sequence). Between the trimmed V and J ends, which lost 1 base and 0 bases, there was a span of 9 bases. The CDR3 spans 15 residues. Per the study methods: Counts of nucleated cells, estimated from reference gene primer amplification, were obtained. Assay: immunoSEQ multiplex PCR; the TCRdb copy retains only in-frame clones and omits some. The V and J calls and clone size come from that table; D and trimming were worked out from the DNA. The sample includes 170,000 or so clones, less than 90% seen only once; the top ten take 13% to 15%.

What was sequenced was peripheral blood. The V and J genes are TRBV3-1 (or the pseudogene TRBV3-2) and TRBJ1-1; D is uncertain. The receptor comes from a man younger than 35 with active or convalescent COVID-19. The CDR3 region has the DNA TGTGCCAGCAGCCAAGGCTGGCAGTTGAACACTGAAGCTTTCTTT. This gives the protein CASSQGWQLNTEAFF.